This T cell receptor beta chain was obtained from a study of blood T cell repertoires in COVID-19. CDR3 length equals 14 residues. Germline values: CDR1 MGHDK, CDR2 SYGVNS. V gave up 2 bases and J gave up 2 bases; unmatched junction bases: 2. Using immunoSEQ multiplex PCR, the repertoire was profiled, and TCRdb retains in-frame clones only, with some absent. The data show approximately 300,000 clones, with about nine tenths seen just once and roughly 10% held by the top ten. The TCR was taken from a woman aged 18-35 years who had recovered from COVID-19. The chain links TRBV25-1 to TRBJ1-2; 7 bases match TRBD1. The specimen was PBMCs or T cells enriched from blood (not recorded which). This CDR3 is CASSETGENYGYTF. Written as DNA, the CDR3 is TGTGCCAGCAGTGAAACAGGGGAGAACTATGGCTACACCTTC.